This T cell receptor (beta chain) was sequenced during a study of long-term antiretroviral therapy in people with HIV. Specimens carried about 0.95-11 million cryopreserved PBMC before DNA extraction. immunoSEQ v3.0 was run at survey level. Only in-frame clones appear in the TCRdb table, and some are missing; sequencing was by immunoSEQ multiplex PCR. The data hold under 20,000 clones, with roughly 83% observed a single time. V was pared by 3 bases and J by 0 bases, with 5 bases of the junction left unmatched. This CDR3 region has 16 residues. Germline values: CDR1 SGHRS, CDR2 YFSETQ. The source material was unsorted PBMCs, sampled just before starting antiretroviral therapy. V usage is TRBV5-1 and J usage is TRBJ2-3, with 9 bases lining up with TRBD1. The clonotype originates from a middle-aged man with HIV. CDR3 in amino acids: CASSYGTGSSTDTQYF. CDR3 DNA sequence: TGCGCCAGCAGCTACGGGACAGGGTCGAGCACAGATACGCAGTATTTT.